The 2 T cell receptor beta chains reported below all come from one sample, sequenced in a study of T cells in Graves' hyperthyroidism and ophthalmopathy. Regions amplified from RNA transcripts were the TCR beta CDR3 regions. A first-round RT-PCR of the TCR CDR3 used the HTBI primer set. TCRdb fed the multiplex PCR reads into MiXCR, producing one record per CDR3 protein. The sample has approximately 400,000 distinct CDR3 sequences; 15% to 20% are singletons. Input material: blood. The origin of the receptors is a young woman with Graves' hyperthyroidism.

This clonotype was observed at least ten times. The chain carries TRBV11-2 and TRBJ1-1; no definite D call. Germline assignment: CDR1 SGHAT and CDR2 FQNNGV. V was trimmed by 0 bases and J by 4 bases, leaving 12 bases between them. CDR3 length equals 15 residues. CDR3 protein: CASSLEVRGSTEAFF. The CDR3 nucleotides read TGTGCCAGCAGCTTAGAGGTCCGGGGTTCCACTGAAGCTTTCTTT.

At least ten counts were recorded for this clonotype. The rearrangement uses TRBV11-2 and TRBJ2-2; D possibly matches TRBD1 or TRBD2 (5 bases each). The V and J ends lost 5 bases and 7 bases respectively, with 11 bases between them. This CDR3 comprises 13 residues. Germline CDR1 SGHAT, CDR2 FQNNGV. The CDR3 nucleotides read TGTGCCAGCAGCCAGCCGGGACGCGGGGAGCTGTTTTTT. It encodes CASSQPGRGELFF.